The rows below give T cell receptor beta chains drawn from one sample of a study of cytomegalovirus exposure and HLA in healthy donors. Using immunoSEQ multiplex PCR, the repertoire was profiled, and TCRdb retains in-frame clones only, with some absent. The profile covers roughly 110,000 clones, with roughly 82% appearing a single time and roughly 3% taken by the ten largest. Sequencing was performed on PBMCs. The receptors were gathered from a man aged 25-45 years in good health and CMV-seropositive. Both conserved end residues are part of each CDR3. Each record gives: CDR3 DNA, CDR3 protein, D gene, J gene, clone size, V gene. The D gene is left open where the match is weak. Not every row has a clone size; where given, it reads once, few, many or a size class.

CDR3nt: TGTGCCAGTAGTCCAGGGGAATGGAGTGGACAATACTATGGCTACACCTTC
CDR3aa: CASSPGEWSGQYYGYTF
d_gene: NA
j_gene: TRBJ1-2
abundance: once
v_gene: TRBV19

CDR3nt: TGTGCCAGCAGTCGGACAGGGGTCAAAAACATTCAGTACTTC
CDR3aa: CASSRTGVKNIQYF
d_gene: TRBD1
j_gene: TRBJ2-4
abundance: once
v_gene: TRBV7-9

CDR3nt: TGCGCCAGCAGCGGTGGACTAGCGGGGGCTTCGGACTCCTACAATGAGCAGTTCTTC
CDR3aa: CASSGGLAGASDSYNEQFF
d_gene: TRBD2
j_gene: TRBJ2-1
abundance: NA
v_gene: TRBV5-1

CDR3nt: TGTGCCAGCAGCTCCACAGGCCCCTATGGCTACACCTTC
CDR3aa: CASSSTGPYGYTF
d_gene: NA
j_gene: TRBJ1-2
abundance: NA
v_gene: TRBV7-2

CDR3nt: TGTGCCCCGTCCTCTGCCCCCAAGGGGTCCAGCTACGAGCAGTACTTC
CDR3aa: CAPSSAPKGSSYEQYF
d_gene: NA
j_gene: TRBJ2-7
abundance: NA
v_gene: TRBV30

CDR3nt: TGCGCCAGCAGCCAGGAAAGGCGGGATCATCAGCCCCAGCATTTT
CDR3aa: CASSQERRDHQPQHF
d_gene: NA
j_gene: TRBJ1-5
abundance: NA
v_gene: TRBV4-1

CDR3nt: TGTGCCAGCAGCCCGATAACTAGCGGGGGGGCCTATGAGCAGTTCTTC
CDR3aa: CASSPITSGGAYEQFF
d_gene: TRBD2
j_gene: TRBJ2-1
abundance: NA
v_gene: TRBV9

CDR3nt: TGTGCCAGCAGCCCTTTAACCGGGACAGGGTCCTACGAGCAGTACTTC
CDR3aa: CASSPLTGTGSYEQYF
d_gene: TRBD1
j_gene: TRBJ2-7
abundance: NA
v_gene: TRBV9

CDR3nt: TGTGCCAGCGGGGCTGGGGACATTCAGTACTTC
CDR3aa: CASGAGDIQYF
d_gene: NA
j_gene: TRBJ2-4
abundance: NA
v_gene: TRBV6-1

CDR3nt: TGCGCCAGCAGCCCCCGGACAGGGGGCGAATCCTACGAGCAGTACTTC
CDR3aa: CASSPRTGGESYEQYF
d_gene: TRBD1
j_gene: TRBJ2-7
abundance: NA
v_gene: TRBV5-1

CDR3nt: TGTGCCGCTGAAGAGGGCGGGGGGGCCTCTGGGGAGCTGTTTTTT
CDR3aa: CAAEEGGGASGELFF
d_gene: TRBD2
j_gene: TRBJ2-2
abundance: few
v_gene: TRBV6-1

CDR3nt: TGTGCCAGCAGCTTCCGTACAGGTCAGAGTGAGCAGTTCTTC
CDR3aa: CASSFRTGQSEQFF
d_gene: NA
j_gene: TRBJ2-1
abundance: NA
v_gene: TRBV11-2

CDR3nt: TGTGCCAGCAGGGCAGGGGTGGAACAGCCCCAGCATTTT
CDR3aa: CASRAGVEQPQHF
d_gene: NA
j_gene: TRBJ1-5
abundance: NA
v_gene: TRBV5-5

CDR3nt: TGTGCCAGCAGCTCTACAGGGGGCGCGGGCGGCTACACCTTC
CDR3aa: CASSSTGGAGGYTF
d_gene: TRBD1
j_gene: TRBJ1-2
abundance: NA
v_gene: TRBV6-5

CDR3nt: TGTGCCAGCAGCCCCGGGACAGGGGGTTATGGCTACACCTTC
CDR3aa: CASSPGTGGYGYTF
d_gene: TRBD1
j_gene: TRBJ1-2
abundance: NA
v_gene: TRBV16

CDR3nt: TGTGCCAGTAGGGAGGGAAATGGGGAGACCCAGTACTTC
CDR3aa: CASREGNGETQYF
d_gene: NA
j_gene: TRBJ2-5
abundance: few
v_gene: TRBV19

CDR3nt: TGTGCCAGCAGTGACCGGGACAGCGAAGATACGCAGTATTTT
CDR3aa: CASSDRDSEDTQYF
d_gene: TRBD1
j_gene: TRBJ2-3
abundance: NA
v_gene: TRBV6-1

CDR3nt: TGTGCCAGCAGCGTAGAGGCGACAGGTCTCGAGCAGTACTTC
CDR3aa: CASSVEATGLEQYF
d_gene: NA
j_gene: TRBJ2-7
abundance: few
v_gene: TRBV9

CDR3nt: TGTGCCAGCAGCTGGGGGGGCACAGATACGCAGTATTTT
CDR3aa: CASSWGGTDTQYF
d_gene: NA
j_gene: TRBJ2-3
abundance: few
v_gene: TRBV7-3

CDR3nt: TGTGCCAGCAGCCCCCAGTGGAGCACAGATACGCAGTATTTT
CDR3aa: CASSPQWSTDTQYF
d_gene: NA
j_gene: TRBJ2-3
abundance: NA
v_gene: TRBV6-5

CDR3nt: TGTTCCAGCAGCTCAGGGTCAGGTTCGGACTTC
CDR3aa: CSSSSGSGSDF
d_gene: NA
j_gene: TRBJ2-7
abundance: NA
v_gene: TRBV7-9

CDR3nt: TGTGCCAGTAGTTCAGGGGCGTTATCCTACGAGCAGTACTTC
CDR3aa: CASSSGALSYEQYF
d_gene: NA
j_gene: TRBJ2-7
abundance: NA
v_gene: TRBV19

CDR3nt: TGTGCCTGGAGCCCGGGGGGGGAGACCCAGTACTTC
CDR3aa: CAWSPGGETQYF
d_gene: TRBD2
j_gene: TRBJ2-5
abundance: NA
v_gene: TRBV30

CDR3nt: TGTGCCAGCAGTTTCGGGACAGGGGCGGTGAGCTCCTATAATTCACCCCTCCACTTT
CDR3aa: CASSFGTGAVSSYNSPLHF
d_gene: TRBD1
j_gene: TRBJ1-6
abundance: once
v_gene: TRBV27

CDR3nt: TGCGCCAGCAGCTCGGGACAGGGGGCGAGAGAGTCACCCCTCCACTTT
CDR3aa: CASSSGQGARESPLHF
d_gene: TRBD1
j_gene: TRBJ1-6
abundance: NA
v_gene: TRBV5-1